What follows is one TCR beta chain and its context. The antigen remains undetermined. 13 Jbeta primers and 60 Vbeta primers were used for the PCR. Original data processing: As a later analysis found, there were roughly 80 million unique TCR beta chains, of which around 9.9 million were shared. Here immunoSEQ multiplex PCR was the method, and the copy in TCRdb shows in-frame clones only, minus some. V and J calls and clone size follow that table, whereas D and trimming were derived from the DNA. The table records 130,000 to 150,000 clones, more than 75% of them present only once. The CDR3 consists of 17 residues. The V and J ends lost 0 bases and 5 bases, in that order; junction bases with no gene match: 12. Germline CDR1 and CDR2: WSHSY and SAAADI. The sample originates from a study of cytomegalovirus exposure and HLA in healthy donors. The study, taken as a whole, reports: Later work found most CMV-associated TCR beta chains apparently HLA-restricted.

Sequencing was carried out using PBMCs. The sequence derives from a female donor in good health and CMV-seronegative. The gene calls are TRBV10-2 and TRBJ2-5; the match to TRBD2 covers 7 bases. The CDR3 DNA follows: TGCGCCAGCAGTGAGTCAAGCGGGATAGGTTTGGGCGAGACCCAGTACTTC. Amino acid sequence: CASSESSGIGLGETQYF.